The 9 T cell receptor beta chains below all came from one sample that was sequenced in a study of CD8 T cells in Susac syndrome. An amount of RNA that ranged from roughly 0.5 to 1 ug was reverse transcribed with random hexamers. TCRdb processed the immunoSEQ multiplex PCR reads anew with MiXCR; each CDR3 protein has one entry. Seen here are 100,000 to 150,000 distinct CDR3 sequences, 65% to 90% observed once, and the top ten hold 0.45% to 0.6%. Sequenced input: CD8+ T cells from PBMCs. Source of these receptors: a human donor with multiple sclerosis.

The chain joins TRBV5-1 to TRBJ1-4; unclear D gene. The germline gives CDR1 SGHRS, CDR2 YFSETQ. With 2 bases removed from V and 4 bases from J, the gap between germline ends came to 9 bases. CDR3 length: 14 residues. CDR3 loop: CASSLDGNNEKLFF. CDR3 coding DNA: TGCGCCAGCAGCTTAGACGGAAATAATGAAAAACTGTTTTTT.

This chain uses TRBV27 with TRBJ1-1, with D tentatively TRBD1 (5 bases). The V end lost 6 bases, the J end lost 3 bases, and 11 bases lay between the germline ends. This CDR3 is built from 13 residues. The germline CDR1 and CDR2 sequences are MNHEY and SMNVEV (reference sequence). CDR3 amino acids: CASREQAYTEAFF. CDR3 coding DNA: TGTGCCAGCAGGGAACAGGCGTACACTGAAGCTTTCTTT.

The genes are TRBV19 and TRBJ1-6, with D tentatively TRBD1 (6 bases). The germline V and J ends were trimmed by 4 bases and 8 bases, with 12 bases remaining between them. The CDR3 totals 14 residues. Per the germline V gene, CDR1 is LNHDA and CDR2 is SQIVND (reference sequence). CDR3: CASSTGVSDSPLHF. The DNA of the CDR3 is TGTGCCAGTAGTACAGGGGTCTCTGATTCACCCCTCCACTTT.

Only one count was recorded for this clonotype. J is TRBJ2-1 and V is TRBV20-1, with 7 bases matching TRBD2. After removal of 6 bases from V and 2 bases from J, the junction contained 10 bases not matched to a gene. The CDR3 consists of 15 residues. Germline V gene lookup returns CDR1 DFQATT and CDR2 SNEGSKA (reference sequence). CDR3 nucleotide sequence: TGCAGTGCCAACACCGGGACTACAGCCTACAATGAGCAGTTCTTC. Protein: CSANTGTTAYNEQFF.

The chain joins TRBV29-1 to TRBJ2-3, with TRBD2 matching over 10 bases. The CDR3 contains 16 residues. J gave up 2 bases and V 3 bases, and 8 bases lay outside the gene matches. Germline values: CDR1 SQVTM, CDR2 ANQGSEA. The chain's CDR3 is CSVEGPLAGDTDTQYF. The CDR3, as DNA: TGCAGCGTTGAGGGGCCGCTAGCGGGGGACACAGATACGCAGTATTTT.

The CDR3 here is CASSLNDPWRAFF. CDR3 DNA: TGTGCCAGCAGTTTAAATGACCCTTGGCGGGCTTTCTTT. The V call is TRBV12-3 or TRBV12-4, the J call TRBJ1-1; D remains unclear. The CDR3 runs to 13 residues. V dropped 2 bases and J dropped 11 bases, with 15 bases sitting between them.

This clonotype was observed a single time. The chain is built from TRBV25-1 and TRBJ1-2, with a tentative D call TRBD1 (5 bases). The CDR3 runs 15 residues. Germline V gives CDR1 MGHDK, CDR2 SYGVNS. V lost 2 bases and J 5 bases, leaving 15 bases between the germline ends. The CDR3 is CASSEGGARGYGYTF. The CDR3 DNA reads TGTGCCAGCAGTGAAGGCGGGGCGCGGGGGTATGGCTACACCTTC.

V and J are TRBV13 and TRBJ1-1; D perhaps matches TRBD1 (5 bases). This CDR3 region has 15 residues. V gave up 3 bases and J gave up 0 bases, with 11 bases separating them. The germline CDR1 and CDR2 sequences are PRHDT and FYEKMQ (reference sequence). The CDR3 region has the DNA TGTGCCAGCAGCTTTACCCAGGGAATGAACACTGAAGCTTTCTTT. Amino acids: CASSFTQGMNTEAFF.

The chain couples TRBV27 to TRBJ2-1; the match to TRBD2 covers 8 bases. Germline CDR1 MNHEY, CDR2 SMNVEV (reference sequence). This CDR3 contains 15 residues. Unmatched junction bases numbered 9, after V lost 8 bases and J lost 3 bases. This CDR3 is CASANPAGGYNEQFF. CDR3 DNA: TGTGCCAGCGCAAACCCGGCGGGGGGCTACAATGAGCAGTTCTTC.